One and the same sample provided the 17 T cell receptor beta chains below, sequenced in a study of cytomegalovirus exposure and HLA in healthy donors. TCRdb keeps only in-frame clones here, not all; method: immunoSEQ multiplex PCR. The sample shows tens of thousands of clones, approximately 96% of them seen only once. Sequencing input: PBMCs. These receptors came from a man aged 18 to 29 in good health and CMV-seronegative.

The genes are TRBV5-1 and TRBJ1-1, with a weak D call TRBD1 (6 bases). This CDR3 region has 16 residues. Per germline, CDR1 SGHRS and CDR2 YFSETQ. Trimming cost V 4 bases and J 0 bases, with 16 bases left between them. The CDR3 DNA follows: TGCGCCAGCAGCCCTAGCCAGGGGCGGGTGAACACTGAAGCTTTCTTT. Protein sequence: CASSPSQGRVNTEAFF.

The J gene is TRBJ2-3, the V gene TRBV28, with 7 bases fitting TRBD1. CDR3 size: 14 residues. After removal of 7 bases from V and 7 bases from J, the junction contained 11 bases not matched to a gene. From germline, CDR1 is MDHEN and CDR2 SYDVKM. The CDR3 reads CASTETGSGYTQYF. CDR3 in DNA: TGTGCCAGCACCGAGACAGGGTCCGGATATACGCAGTATTTT.

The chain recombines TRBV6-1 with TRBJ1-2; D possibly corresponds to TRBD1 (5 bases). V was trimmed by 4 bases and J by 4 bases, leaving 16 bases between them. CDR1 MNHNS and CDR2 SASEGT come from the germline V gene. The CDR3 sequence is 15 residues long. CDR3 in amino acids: CASSVSPGNSYGYTF. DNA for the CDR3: TGTGCCAGCAGTGTTTCCCCAGGGAATTCCTATGGCTACACCTTC.

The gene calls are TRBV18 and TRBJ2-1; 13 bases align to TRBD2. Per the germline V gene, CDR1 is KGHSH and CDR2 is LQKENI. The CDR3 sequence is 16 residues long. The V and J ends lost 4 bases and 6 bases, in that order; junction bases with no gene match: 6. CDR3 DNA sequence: TGTGCCAGCTCACTTCGGACTAGCGGGAGTCGCAATGAGCAGTTCTTC. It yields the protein CASSLRTSGSRNEQFF.

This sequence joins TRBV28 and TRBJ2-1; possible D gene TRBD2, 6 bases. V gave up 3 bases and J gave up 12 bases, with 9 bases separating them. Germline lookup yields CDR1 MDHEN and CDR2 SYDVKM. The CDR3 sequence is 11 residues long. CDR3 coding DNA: TGTGCCAGCAGTTTGCGGGGAACGCAGTTCTTC. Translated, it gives CASSLRGTQFF.

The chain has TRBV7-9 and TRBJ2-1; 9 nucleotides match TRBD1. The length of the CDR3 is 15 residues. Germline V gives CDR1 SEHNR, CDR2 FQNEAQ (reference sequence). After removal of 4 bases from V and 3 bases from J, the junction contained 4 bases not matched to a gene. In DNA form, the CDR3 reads TGTGCCAGCAGCTGGGGACAGGGAATCTACAATGAGCAGTTCTTC. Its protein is CASSWGQGIYNEQFF.

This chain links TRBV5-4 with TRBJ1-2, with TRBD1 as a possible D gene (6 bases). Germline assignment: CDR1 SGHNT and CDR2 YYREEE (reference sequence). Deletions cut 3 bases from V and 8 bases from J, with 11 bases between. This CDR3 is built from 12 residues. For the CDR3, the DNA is TGTGCCAGCAGCTCGGACAGTCGGGGCTACACCTTC. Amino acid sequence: CASSSDSRGYTF.

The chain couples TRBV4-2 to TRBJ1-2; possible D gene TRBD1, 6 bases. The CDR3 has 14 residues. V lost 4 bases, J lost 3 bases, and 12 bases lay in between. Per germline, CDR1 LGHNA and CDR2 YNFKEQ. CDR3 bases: TGTGCCAGCAGCCGGGACACTCAAGACTATGGCTACACCTTC. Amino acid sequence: CASSRDTQDYGYTF.

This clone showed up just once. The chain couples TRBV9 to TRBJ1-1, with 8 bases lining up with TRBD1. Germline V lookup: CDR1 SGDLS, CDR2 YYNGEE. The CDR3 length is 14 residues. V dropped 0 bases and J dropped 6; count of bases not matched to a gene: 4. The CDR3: CASSVVQGGSEAFF. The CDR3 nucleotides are TGTGCCAGCAGCGTAGTACAGGGGGGTTCTGAAGCTTTCTTT.

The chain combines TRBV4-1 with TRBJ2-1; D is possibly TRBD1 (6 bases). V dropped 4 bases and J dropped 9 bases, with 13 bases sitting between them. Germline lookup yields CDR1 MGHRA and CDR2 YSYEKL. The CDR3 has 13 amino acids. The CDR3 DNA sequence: TGCGCCAGCAGCCGAGGGGGTATTGGTGAGCAGTTCTTC. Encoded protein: CASSRGGIGEQFF.

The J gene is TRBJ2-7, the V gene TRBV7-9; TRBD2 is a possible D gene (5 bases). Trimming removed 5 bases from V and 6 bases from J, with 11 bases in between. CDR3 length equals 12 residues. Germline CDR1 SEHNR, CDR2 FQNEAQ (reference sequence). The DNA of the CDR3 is TGTGCCAGCAGCGAGGGCCACGGCGAGCAGTACTTC. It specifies CASSEGHGEQYF.

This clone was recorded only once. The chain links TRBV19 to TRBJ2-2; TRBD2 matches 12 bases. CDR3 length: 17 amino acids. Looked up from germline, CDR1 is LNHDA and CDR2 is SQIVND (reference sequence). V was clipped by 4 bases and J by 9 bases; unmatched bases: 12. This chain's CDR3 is CASSNAGTSGWHRELFF. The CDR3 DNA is TGTGCCAGTAGTAACGCCGGGACTAGCGGGTGGCACCGGGAGCTGTTTTTT.

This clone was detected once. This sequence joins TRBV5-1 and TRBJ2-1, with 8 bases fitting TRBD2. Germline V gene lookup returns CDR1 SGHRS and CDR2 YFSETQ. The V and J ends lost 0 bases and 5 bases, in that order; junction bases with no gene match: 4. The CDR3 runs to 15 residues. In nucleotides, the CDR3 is TGCGCCAGCAGCTTGGAAGCGGGAGCGCACAATGAGCAGTTCTTC. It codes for CASSLEAGAHNEQFF.

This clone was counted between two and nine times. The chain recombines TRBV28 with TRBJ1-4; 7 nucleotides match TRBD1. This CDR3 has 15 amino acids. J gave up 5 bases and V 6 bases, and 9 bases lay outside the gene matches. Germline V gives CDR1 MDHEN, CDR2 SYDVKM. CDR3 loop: CASRRRQGLNEKLFF. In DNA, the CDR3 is TGTGCCAGCAGACGGCGACAGGGTCTGAATGAAAAACTGTTTTTT.

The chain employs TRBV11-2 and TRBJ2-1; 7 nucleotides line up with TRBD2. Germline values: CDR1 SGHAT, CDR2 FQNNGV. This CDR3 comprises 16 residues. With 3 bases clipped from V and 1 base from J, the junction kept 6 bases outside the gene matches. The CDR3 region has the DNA TGTGCCAGCAGCTTCGTGGCTAGCGGTTCCTACAATGAGCAGTTCTTC. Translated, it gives CASSFVASGSYNEQFF.

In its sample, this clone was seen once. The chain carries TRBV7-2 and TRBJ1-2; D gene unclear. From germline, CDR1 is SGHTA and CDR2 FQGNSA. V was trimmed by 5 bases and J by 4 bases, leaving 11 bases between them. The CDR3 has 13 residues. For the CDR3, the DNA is TGTGCCAGCAGCCCAACGAGCCTCTATGGCTACACCTTC. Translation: CASSPTSLYGYTF.

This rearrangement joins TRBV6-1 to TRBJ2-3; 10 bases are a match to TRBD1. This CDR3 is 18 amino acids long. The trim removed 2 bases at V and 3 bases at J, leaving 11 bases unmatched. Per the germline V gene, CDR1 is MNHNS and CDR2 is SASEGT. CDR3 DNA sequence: TGTGCCAGCAGTGAAAGGGTGGGGGGACAGGGGATTACAGATACGCAGTATTTT. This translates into CASSERVGGQGITDTQYF.